This T cell receptor (beta chain) was identified in a study of cytomegalovirus exposure and HLA in healthy donors. The wider study: In an earlier analysis, 90 million to 130 million unique TCR beta sequences were found from about 190 million T cells. Some 85 million unique TCRs, all from HLA-typed donors, were included in an early release of the data.

Donors were ostensibly healthy at sampling, although undocumented immune exposures were probable. Study-wide points: Cytomegalovirus association was listed for 150 to 200 TCR beta chains.

Germline-derived CDR1 and CDR2 are LNHNV and YYDKDF (reference sequence). Between the trimmed V and J ends, which lost 5 bases and 6 bases, there was a span of 13 bases. The CDR3 extends over 13 amino acids. Regarding this clone: Antigen unknown.

PCR employed 60 Vbeta and 13 Jbeta primers. Repertoires were generated with immunoSEQ multiplex PCR, while TCRdb's copy carries only in-frame clones and drops some. The profile shows roughly 98,000 clones, roughly three quarters of them singletons. This rearrangement joins TRBV15 to TRBJ1-2; no clear D gene. This receptor was taken from a female donor in good health and CMV-seronegative. The sequenced sample consisted of PBMCs. This CDR3 reads CATSPPFSDGYTF. The CDR3, as DNA: TGTGCCACCAGCCCTCCGTTTTCGGATGGCTACACCTTC.